The present T cell receptor beta chain was sequenced within a study of blood T cell repertoires in COVID-19. Turning to the study itself: PBMCs, B-cell-depleted T cells, or T cells were the source of the cDNA or gDNA that made up the material.

There are 18 residues in the CDR3. Losses at the gene ends were 0 bases for V and 0 bases for J; bases not matched to a gene: 6. The germline V gene has CDR1 SGHRS and CDR2 YFSETQ. Measured with immunoSEQ multiplex PCR; TCRdb has only the in-frame clones, and not every one. The table has about 130,000 clones, around four fifths seen once. The TCR comes from a man aged 30 to 45 who had recovered from COVID-19. Sequencing used PBMCs or T cells enriched from blood (not recorded which). The V call is TRBV5-1, the J call TRBJ2-4, with TRBD2 identical over 10 bases. This chain's CDR3 is CASSLGLAGEQAKNIQYF. The DNA for the CDR3 is TGCGCCAGCAGCTTGGGGCTAGCGGGAGAGCAAGCCAAAAACATTCAGTACTTC.